Below, 20 T cell receptor beta chains from the same sample are listed, as sequenced in a study of blood T cell repertoires in COVID-19. Measured with immunoSEQ multiplex PCR; TCRdb has only the in-frame clones, and not every one. The data show some 50,000 clones, more than 75% seen once. Sequencing was done on a sample of peripheral blood. Receptors originate from a human donor in a cohort sampled during active COVID-19.

The rearrangement joins TRBV7-2 to TRBJ2-2, with a possible D match to TRBD1 (5 bases). Per the germline V gene, CDR1 is SGHTA and CDR2 is FQGNSA. The CDR3 has 17 amino acids. The germline V and J ends were trimmed by 2 bases and 4 bases, with 17 bases remaining between them. CDR3 loop: CASSLRFFQGFTGELFF. For the CDR3, the DNA is TGTGCCAGCAGCTTACGTTTTTTCCAGGGATTCACCGGGGAGCTGTTTTTT. The whole variable domain, remainder taken from reference TRBV7-2 and TRBJ2-2, is GAGVSQSPSNKVTEKGKDVELRCDPISGHTALYWYRQSLGQGLEFLIYFQGNSAPDKSGLPSDRFSAERTGGSVSTLTIQRTQQEDSAVYLCASSLRFFQGFTGELFFGEGSRLTVL.

The chain couples TRBV11-2 to TRBJ1-2, with D unresolved. V was trimmed by 1 base and J by 6 bases, leaving 12 bases between them. The CDR3 spans 14 residues. Per the germline V gene, CDR1 is SGHAT and CDR2 is FQNNGV. CDR3 sequence: CASSLVRGADGYTF. The CDR3 coding sequence is TGTGCCAGCAGCTTAGTGCGGGGAGCTGATGGCTACACCTTC. Full variable domain (missing parts from reference TRBV11-2 and TRBJ1-2): EAGVAQSPRYKIIEKRQSVAFWCNPISGHATLYWYQQILGQGPKLLIQFQNNGVVDDSQLPKDRFSAERLKGVDSTLKIQPAKLEDSAVYLCASSLVRGADGYTFGSGTRLTVV.

This clone was detected only once. The chain has TRBV2 and TRBJ1-5; 8 nucleotides line up with TRBD1. V shed 3 bases and J 6 bases; nucleotides not matched to a gene: 4. The germline V gene encodes CDR1 SNHLY and CDR2 FYNNEI. The CDR3 totals 14 residues. The CDR3 sequence: CASSDQTGVQPQHF. CDR3 DNA: TGTGCCAGCAGTGATCAGACAGGGGTTCAGCCCCAGCATTTT.

CDR3 region: CASSYGLAGGQGTQYF. The DNA for the CDR3 is TGTGCCAGCAGTTATGGGCTAGCGGGGGGGCAGGGGACCCAGTACTTC. The rearrangement uses TRBV6-6 and TRBJ2-5; TRBD2 agrees at 12 bases. Germline V gene sequence: CDR1 MNHNY, CDR2 SVGAGI (reference sequence). V lost 3 bases, J lost 7 bases, and 9 bases stayed unmatched. The CDR3 sequence is 16 residues long.

V and J are TRBV7-8 and TRBJ1-2; D is perhaps TRBD1 (5 bases). The CDR3 spans 15 residues. The germline CDR1 and CDR2 sequences are SGHVS and FQNEAQ. The V end was cut by 5 bases, the J end by 3 bases, with 16 bases between. For the CDR3, the DNA is TGTGCCAGCAGCCCCAGCCGGGGGAGTTACTATGGCTACACCTTC. This encodes CASSPSRGSYYGYTF.

This chain joins TRBV7-2 and TRBJ1-3, with TRBD1 matching over 9 bases. Germline loops: CDR1 SGHTA, CDR2 FQGNSA. Trimming removed 5 bases from V and 9 bases from J; junction bases left unmatched: 8. This CDR3 region has 14 residues. DNA of the CDR3: TGTGCCAGCAGCCCCAGGGACAGGGTCGGCACCATATATTTT. Amino acids: CASSPRDRVGTIYF.

The rearrangement links TRBV5-4 to TRBJ2-5, with 10 bases lining up with TRBD2. The CDR3 covers 14 residues. V lost 4 bases and J lost 4; bases outside the gene matches: 4. CDR1 and CDR2 from the germline V gene are SGHNT and YYREEE (reference sequence). The CDR3 loop is CASSSKREGETQYF. CDR3 nucleotide sequence: TGTGCCAGCAGCAGTAAGCGGGAGGGAGAGACCCAGTACTTC.

The rearrangement uses TRBV5-6 and TRBJ2-7; TRBD2 might be the D (5 bases). The V and J ends lost 1 base and 3 bases respectively, with 11 bases between them. The CDR3 totals 14 residues. Germline V gene sequence: CDR1 SGHDT, CDR2 YYEEEE. The CDR3 DNA sequence: TGTGCCAGCAGCTTGTACCGGAGGAGCTACGAGCAGTACTTC. Its translation is CASSLYRRSYEQYF.

This chain uses TRBV28 with TRBJ1-2, with D possibly matching TRBD1 (6 bases). Trimming removed 8 bases at V and 4 bases at J, with 14 bases between. The CDR3 is made up of 13 amino acids. Per the germline V gene, CDR1 is MDHEN and CDR2 is SYDVKM. The CDR3 is CASVPGGAYGYTF. The CDR3 DNA is TGTGCCAGCGTGCCCGGGGGGGCCTATGGCTACACCTTC.

The J gene is TRBJ2-7, the V gene TRBV6-2 or TRBV6-3; D is unresolved. Trimming took 5 bases from V and 2 from J, leaving 16 bases between them. The CDR3 extends over 15 amino acids. Germline loops: CDR1 MNHEY, CDR2 SVGEGT. The CDR3 region is CASSGWAEKAYEQYF. In DNA form, the CDR3 reads TGTGCCAGCAGTGGGTGGGCAGAGAAGGCCTACGAGCAGTACTTC.

The rearrangement joins TRBV28 to TRBJ2-7; the match to TRBD1 covers 9 bases. CDR3 length equals 14 residues. CDR1 MDHEN and CDR2 SYDVKM come from the germline V gene. J lost 1 base, V lost 6 bases, and 4 bases had no gene match. This chain's CDR3 is CASSRQGVSYEQYF. The CDR3 DNA reads as TGTGCCAGCAGCCGACAGGGGGTTTCCTACGAGCAGTACTTC.

The chain combines TRBV5-4 with TRBJ2-1; D ambiguous. Trimming stripped 4 bases from V and 0 bases from J, with 11 bases between. The CDR3 has 15 amino acids. The germline CDR1 and CDR2 sequences are SGHNT and YYREEE (reference sequence). The CDR3 nucleotides are TGTGCCAGCAGCCTTACCTCGAGCTCCTACAATGAGCAGTTCTTC. Its translation is CASSLTSSSYNEQFF.

The chain uses TRBV11-3 and TRBJ2-2; D might be TRBD2 (6 bases). The V end lost 5 bases, the J end lost 3 bases, and 16 bases lay between the germline ends. This CDR3 comprises 16 residues. Germline V CDR1 and CDR2: SGHNT, YENEEA. The CDR3 sequence is CASSLGGFGDTGELFF. The CDR3 bases are TGTGCCAGCAGCCTAGGAGGGTTCGGGGACACCGGGGAGCTGTTTTTT.

This chain connects TRBV19 to TRBJ2-5, with 8 nucleotides matching TRBD2. Germline loops: CDR1 LNHDA, CDR2 SQIVND (reference sequence). After removal of 6 bases from V and 0 bases from J, the junction contained 6 bases not matched to a gene. This CDR3 is built from 15 residues. The CDR3 reads CASRPTSVNQETQYF. The CDR3 DNA sequence: TGTGCCAGTAGACCGACTAGCGTAAACCAAGAGACCCAGTACTTC.

The CDR3 DNA reads TGTGCCAGCAGCCTCACAGATACGCAGTATTTT. Its translation is CASSLTDTQYF. The chain combines TRBV7-9 with TRBJ2-3; D is uncertain. V was cut by 5 bases and J by 2 bases, with 2 bases left in between. The CDR3 is made up of 11 amino acids. Per germline, CDR1 SEHNR and CDR2 FQNEAQ (reference sequence).

This rearrangement joins TRBV19 to TRBJ2-7; 7 nucleotides match TRBD1. Germline-derived CDR1 and CDR2 are LNHDA and SQIVND (reference sequence). Trimming removed 4 bases from V and 3 bases from J; junction bases left unmatched: 6. This CDR3 comprises 14 residues. CDR3 DNA sequence: TGTGCCAGTAGTACCCGACAGGGAGACTACGAGCAGTACTTC. Its protein product is CASSTRQGDYEQYF.

The chain combines TRBV4-2 with TRBJ1-2; D is perhaps TRBD1 (6 bases). The germline V gene encodes CDR1 LGHNA and CDR2 YNFKEQ. V was cut by 2 bases and J by 6 bases, with 13 bases left in between. The CDR3 consists of 14 residues. The CDR3, as DNA: TGTGCCAGCAGCCAACTTGGGGGCCTAAATGGCTACACCTTC. Its protein product is CASSQLGGLNGYTF.

This rearrangement joins TRBV29-1 to TRBJ1-2; 9 bases are a match to TRBD1. V trimming: 6 bases; J trimming: 3 bases; junction bases outside the gene matches: 14. Germline V gene data show CDR1 as SQVTM and CDR2 as ANQGSEA. CDR3 size: 16 residues. CDR3 DNA: TGCAGCGTCTACTCCCAGGACAGGGGACAAGACTATGGCTACACCTTC. It translates to CSVYSQDRGQDYGYTF.

The chain employs TRBV2 and TRBJ1-5; weak D call: TRBD1 (6 bases). The CDR3 has 13 amino acids. Germline CDR1 SNHLY, CDR2 FYNNEI. V lost 6 bases to trimming and J lost 4 bases, with 10 bases between them. The CDR3 DNA sequence: TGTGCCAGCAGCCAGGACAGAAATCAGCCCCAGCATTTT. It encodes CASSQDRNQPQHF.

The V call is TRBV29-1, the J call TRBJ1-2, with 9 bases identical to TRBD1. CDR1 SQVTM and CDR2 ANQGSEA come from the germline V gene. This CDR3 is built from 12 residues. With 8 bases clipped from V and 5 bases from J, the junction kept 6 bases outside the gene matches. The chain's CDR3 is CSIRQGEYGYTF. The CDR3 region has the DNA TGCAGCATCCGACAGGGGGAATATGGCTACACCTTC.